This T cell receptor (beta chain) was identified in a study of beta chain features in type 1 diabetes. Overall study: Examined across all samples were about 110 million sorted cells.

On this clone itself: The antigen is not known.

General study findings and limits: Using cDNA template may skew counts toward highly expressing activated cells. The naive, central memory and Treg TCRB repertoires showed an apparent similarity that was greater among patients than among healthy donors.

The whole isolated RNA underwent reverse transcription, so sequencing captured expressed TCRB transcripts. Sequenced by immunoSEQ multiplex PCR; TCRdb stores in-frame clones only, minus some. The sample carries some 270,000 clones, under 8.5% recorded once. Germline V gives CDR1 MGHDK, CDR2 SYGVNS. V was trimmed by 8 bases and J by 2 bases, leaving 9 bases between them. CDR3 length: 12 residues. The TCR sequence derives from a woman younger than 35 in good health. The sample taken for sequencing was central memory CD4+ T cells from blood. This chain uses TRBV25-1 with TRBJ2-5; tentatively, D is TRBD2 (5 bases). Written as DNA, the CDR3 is TGTGCCAGCCAACGGGGACAAGAGACCCAGTACTTC. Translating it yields CASQRGQETQYF. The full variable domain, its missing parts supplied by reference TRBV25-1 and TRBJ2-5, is EADIYQTPRYLVIGTGKKITLECSQTMGHDKMYWYQQDPGMELHLIHYSYGVNSTEKGDLSSESTVSRIRTEHFPLTLESARPSHTSQYLCASQRGQETQYFGPGTRLLVL.